This TCR beta chain was sequenced for a study of graft-versus-host responses after intestinal transplantation. On the study more broadly: Among the recipients, transplants were multivisceral, liver-intestinal, or isolated intestinal. Study findings and constraints: Graft-versus-host to host-versus-graft clonal ratios in allografts were high in patients with graft-donor T cell macrochimerism. Recipient marrow contained GvH clones, some of which appeared first in ileum or blood.

Remarks on this clone: The antigen is not known.

Trimming removed 7 bases from V and 2 bases from J; junction bases left unmatched: 2. The CDR3 totals 13 residues. Germline V gene lookup returns CDR1 MNHNS and CDR2 SASEGT. Clones were sequenced by immunoSEQ multiplex PCR, and TCRdb holds only the in-frame ones, with some missing. The sample shows 85,000 to 130,000 clones, approximately 84% of them seen only once. This receptor was taken from a human donor who received an intestinal transplant. V usage is TRBV6-1 and J usage is TRBJ1-2, with 9 positions matching TRBD1. The sample here was unstimulated CD4+ T cells sorted from spleen or lymph node cells, taken before intestinal transplant. Here the CDR3 reads CASKTGGNYGYTF. The CDR3 nucleotides read TGTGCCAGCAAGACAGGGGGAAACTATGGCTACACCTTC.